These 28 T cell receptor beta chains originate from one sample sequenced in a study of early T cells in non-severe SARS-CoV-2 infection. TCRdb called the 5' RACE reads again in MiXCR, with one record for every CDR3 protein. The sample lists tens of thousands of distinct CDR3 sequences, more than 5% seen once, with less than 8.5% in the top ten. The specimen sequenced was whole blood. These receptors all stem from an adult who was a healthcare worker with PCR-confirmed SARS-CoV-2 infection or an uninfected control (not recorded which).

This clonotype has a count of ten or more. The genes are TRBV7-9 and TRBJ2-1; perhaps TRBD1 as D (6 bases). CDR3 length: 14 amino acids. V lost 11 bases and J lost 0, with 14 bases in between. Germline assignment: CDR1 SEHNR and CDR2 FQNEAQ (reference sequence). CDR3 sequence (DNA): TGTGCCGGGGGCGGAGTTTCCTCCTACAATGAGCAGTTCTTC. Translation gives CAGGGVSSYNEQFF.

Comments on this clonotype: As the CDR3 is not closed by the conserved phenylalanine or tryptophan, this likely results from a read error. The DNA is omitted, as the CDR3 cannot be located on it reliably, and the CDR3 follows TCRdb's listing. The V call is TRBV10-1, the J call TRBJ2-5; no check of the table's D call, TRBD2, against the DNA was made. CDR1 WNHNN and CDR2 SYGVQD come from the germline V gene (reference sequence). The CDR3 has 12 residues if both end residues are counted. CDR3: CASSESRPGGGI.

This clonotype was counted at least ten times. This chain links TRBV20-1 with TRBJ2-1; D not certain. The ends were cut back, 0 bases at V and 7 bases at J, with 4 bases in the middle. In germline, CDR1 is DFQATT, CDR2 SNEGSKA (reference sequence). This CDR3 has 11 residues. The CDR3 DNA is TGCAGTGCTAGAGATATAAATGAGCAGTTCTTC. Its protein is CSARDINEQFF.

The chain links TRBV5-6 to TRBJ2-1; TRBD1 matches 10 bases. With V trimmed by 0 bases and J by 4 bases, 4 bases remained unmatched. The CDR3 runs to 16 residues. Germline CDR1 SGHDT, CDR2 YYEEEE. The CDR3 DNA reads as TGTGCCAGCAGCTTGGGTGGGACAGGGGCATACAATGAGCAGTTCTTC. Encoded protein: CASSLGGTGAYNEQFF.

This chain joins TRBV12-3 or TRBV12-4 and TRBJ2-1; D is undetermined. V dropped 5 bases and J dropped 8 bases, with 16 bases sitting between them. CDR3 length: 14 residues. The CDR3 here is CASSLRNRVDEQFF. DNA of the CDR3: TGTGCCAGCAGTCTCCGGAATCGCGTTGATGAGCAGTTCTTC.

This clonotype appeared many times. The chain couples TRBV7-2 to TRBJ2-1; 8 bases map to TRBD2. V dropped 5 bases and J dropped 10; count of bases not matched to a gene: 10. The CDR3 sequence is 14 residues long. Germline-derived CDR1 and CDR2 are SGHTA and FQGNSA. The CDR3 region has the DNA TGTGCCAGCAGCATCTTAGCGGGATCGGGAGAGCAGTTCTTC. Its translation: CASSILAGSGEQFF. Full variable domain (rest looked up from reference TRBV7-2 and TRBJ2-1): GAGVSQSPSNKVTEKGKDVELRCDPISGHTALYWYRQSLGQGLEFLIYFQGNSAPDKSGLPSDRFSAERTGGSVSTLTIQRTQQEDSAVYLCASSILAGSGEQFFGPGTRLTVL.

This clonotype has at least ten counts. One junction end does not reproduce the germline sequence, and a read error may be involved. The V gene is TRBV5-4, the J gene TRBJ2-7; 15 nucleotides match TRBD2. The CDR3 runs 13 residues. Germline V gives CDR1 SGHNT, CDR2 YYREEE (reference sequence). The CDR3 here is CASSSGTSGRSHF. In DNA form, the CDR3 reads TGTGCCAGCAGCTCCGGGACTAGCGGGAGGTCTCACTTC.

This clonotype was counted only a few times. The gene calls are TRBV5-1 and TRBJ2-3; maybe TRBD1 (5 bases). Germline V gene lookup returns CDR1 SGHRS and CDR2 YFSETQ. Trimming shortened V by 5 bases and J by 0 bases, and 13 bases separated the two germline ends. This CDR3 comprises 15 residues. The CDR3 sequence: CASSWGQGSTDTQYF. The CDR3 DNA sequence: TGCGCCAGCAGTTGGGGTCAGGGAAGCACAGATACGCAGTATTTT.

This clonotype was seen ten or more times. CDR3 sequence (DNA): TGTGCCAGCAGACACGGGTTTGGCACAGATACGCAGTATTTT. Its protein product is CASRHGFGTDTQYF. V is TRBV27 and J is TRBJ2-3; no reliable D call. The V gene lost 6 bases and the J gene lost 1 base, with 11 bases spanning the gap. Germline loops: CDR1 MNHEY, CDR2 SMNVEV (reference sequence). There are 14 residues in the CDR3.

This clonotype was seen ten or more times. The chain is built from TRBV7-8 and TRBJ2-5, with D uncertain. The CDR3 is made up of 13 amino acids. Trimming left V 2 bases short and J 1 base short, with 5 bases between. The germline V gene encodes CDR1 SGHVS and CDR2 FQNEAQ. The CDR3 spells CASSLRTQETQYF. CDR3 sequence (DNA): TGTGCCAGCAGCTTAAGAACCCAAGAGACCCAGTACTTC.

This clonotype is labeled medium-sized. The CDR3: CASSHPDRPKAFF. CDR3 DNA sequence: TGCGCCAGCAGCCACCCTGACAGGCCAAAAGCTTTCTTT. This chain uses TRBV4-1 with TRBJ1-1; possible D gene TRBD1, 6 bases. Per the germline V gene, CDR1 is MGHRA and CDR2 is YSYEKL. Trimming took off 3 bases at V and 9 bases at J, with 14 bases between the two ends. This CDR3 is built from 13 residues.

This clonotype turned up a few times. J is TRBJ1-1 and V is TRBV7-2; possibly TRBD1 for D (6 bases). Germline loops: CDR1 SGHTA, CDR2 FQGNSA. CDR3 length: 16 amino acids. Trimming took 6 bases from V and 4 from J, leaving 21 bases between them. The CDR3 DNA sequence: TGTGCCAGCAGAACAGAGGGGGAGGCAAGAATCACTGAAGCTTTCTTT. It yields the protein CASRTEGEARITEAFF.

This clonotype was counted many times. Written as DNA, the CDR3 is TGTGCCAGCAGCCAAGGGACAGGGGACCATGGCTACACCTTC. This gives the protein CASSQGTGDHGYTF. The rearrangement joins TRBV3-1 to TRBJ1-2; 9 nucleotides match TRBD1. Germline CDR1 and CDR2: LGHDT and YNNKEL (reference sequence). The CDR3 length is 14 residues. The J segment lost 6 bases and the V segment lost 1 base, leaving 3 bases of the junction unmatched.

This clonotype has ten or more counts. CDR3 protein: CASSFGDSLTPQHF. CDR3 DNA: TGTGCCAGCAGTTTCGGCGACTCGCTGACGCCCCAGCATTTT. The chain combines TRBV12-3 or TRBV12-4 with TRBJ1-5; D ambiguous. V was shortened by 3 bases and J by 9 bases, with 15 bases between the two germline ends. The CDR3 consists of 14 residues.

This clonotype was detected many times. The rearrangement uses TRBV15 and TRBJ1-5; 7 positions match TRBD1. The CDR3 has 22 amino acids. V trimming: 5 bases; J trimming: 2 bases; junction bases outside the gene matches: 27. Germline loops: CDR1 LNHNV, CDR2 YYDKDF (reference sequence). DNA of the CDR3: TGTGCCACCAGCGCCTCGACGGTTGTGCTACAGGGGCCCCGAAAGGGCAATCAGCCCCAGCATTTT. This gives the protein CATSASTVVLQGPRKGNQPQHF.

In its sample, this clonotype was seen many times. The chain employs TRBV4-1 and TRBJ1-1, with a tentative D call TRBD1 (5 bases). Germline assignment: CDR1 MGHRA and CDR2 YSYEKL. V lost 0 bases to trimming and J lost 10 bases, with 15 bases between them. There are 14 residues in the CDR3. CDR3 sequence (DNA): TGCGCCAGCAGCCAAGATTCGGGGGTCCCTCGAGCTTTCTTT. This encodes CASSQDSGVPRAFF.

The sample holds many counts of this clonotype. The chain carries TRBV6-5 and TRBJ1-5, with D hard to call. Germline loops: CDR1 MNHEY, CDR2 SVGAGI. V lost 4 bases and J 5 bases, leaving 12 bases between the germline ends. The CDR3 contains 14 residues. CDR3 loop: CASSFDLLYQPQHF. CDR3 bases: TGTGCCAGCAGTTTTGACCTCTTGTATCAGCCCCAGCATTTT.

There are many counts of this clonotype. CDR3 bases: TGTGCCAGCAGTTCCTTAGGGACAGGGTCGGGCACTGAAGCTTTCTTT. Protein product: CASSSLGTGSGTEAFF. This sequence joins TRBV6-5 and TRBJ1-1; 9 bases agree with TRBD1. V was clipped by 4 bases and J by 4 bases; unmatched bases: 10. The germline V gene has CDR1 MNHEY and CDR2 SVGAGI. CDR3 size: 16 residues.

This clonotype was seen many times. The chain recombines TRBV6-6 with TRBJ2-1; D perhaps matches TRBD2 (6 bases). The CDR3 sequence is 15 residues long. Germline CDR1 and CDR2: MNHNY and SVGAGI (reference sequence). V lost 3 bases to trimming and J lost 7 bases, with 16 bases between them. The CDR3 protein is CASSYSRQGGNEQFF. CDR3 coding DNA: TGTGCCAGCAGTTATTCACGGCAGGGAGGAAATGAGCAGTTCTTC.

This clonotype was recorded many times. The chain is built from TRBV5-1 and TRBJ1-4; TRBD1 is a possible D gene (5 bases). V lost 4 bases, J lost 11 bases, and 15 bases lay in between. CDR3 length: 13 amino acids. Germline CDR1 reads SGHRS; CDR2 reads YFSETQ. The chain's CDR3 is CASSQEQGFKLFF. CDR3 DNA: TGCGCCAGCAGCCAAGAGCAGGGCTTCAAACTGTTTTTT.

This clonotype showed up many times. This chain links TRBV5-6 with TRBJ2-6, with unresolved D. Germline loops: CDR1 SGHDT, CDR2 YYEEEE. Deletions cut 4 bases from V and 2 bases from J, with 25 bases between. This CDR3 comprises 20 residues. CDR3 DNA: TGTGCCAGCAGCGGAATCCCGCTAACCAAGATGATACCTGGGGCCAACGTCCTGACTTTC. This gives the protein CASSGIPLTKMIPGANVLTF.

This clonotype was seen many times. The genes are TRBV29-1 and TRBJ2-7; TRBD1 might be the D (6 bases). Germline loops: CDR1 SQVTM, CDR2 ANQGSEA. V dropped 2 bases and J dropped 3 bases, with 11 bases sitting between them. The CDR3 is 13 residues long. The CDR3 is CSVEIRDIYEQYF. As DNA, the CDR3 is TGCAGCGTTGAAATCCGGGACATCTACGAGCAGTACTTC.

The V call is TRBV7-9, the J call TRBJ2-7; D is perhaps TRBD2 (6 bases). This CDR3 region has 16 residues. The V and J ends lost 4 bases and 0 bases respectively, with 16 bases between them. CDR1 is SEHNR and CDR2 is FQNEAQ in the germline V gene (reference sequence). The DNA of the CDR3 is TGTGCCAGCAGCTCCGTGGGACTTGTACTCTCCTACGAGCAGTACTTC. The encoded protein is CASSSVGLVLSYEQYF.

This clonotype was observed many times. The chain employs TRBV3-1 and TRBJ2-7, with unresolved D. The CDR3 loop spans 14 amino acids. Germline assignment: CDR1 LGHDT and CDR2 YNNKEL (reference sequence). Trimming stripped 5 bases from V and 7 bases from J, with 18 bases between. The CDR3, as DNA: TGTGCCAGCAGCTTTAGCAAAGCTATGTCTGAGCAGTACTTC. Protein: CASSFSKAMSEQYF.

This clonotype has at least ten counts. V usage is TRBV30 and J usage is TRBJ2-1, with 8 bases matching TRBD2. The trim removed 4 bases at V and 7 bases at J, leaving 3 bases unmatched. Germline V gene lookup returns CDR1 GTSNPN and CDR2 SVGIG (reference sequence). This CDR3 contains 12 residues. CDR3 sequence reads: CAWTGLGNEQFF. The CDR3 bases are TGTGCCTGGACGGGACTAGGGAATGAGCAGTTCTTC.

This clonotype was observed at least ten times. V gene TRBV6-5 combines with J gene TRBJ2-2; D is unclear. The CDR3 totals 14 residues. Germline V CDR1 and CDR2: MNHEY, SVGAGI. V was shortened by 6 bases and J by 6 bases, with 14 bases between the two germline ends. The CDR3 loop is CASRTTLGAGELFF. The CDR3 coding sequence is TGTGCCAGCAGAACCACCCTTGGGGCCGGGGAGCTGTTTTTT.

This clonotype showed up just once. The chain is built from TRBV19 and TRBJ2-1; the D gene could be TRBD1 or TRBD2 (6 bases each). Germline values: CDR1 LNHDA, CDR2 SQIVND (reference sequence). Trimming removed 7 bases from V and 8 bases from J, with 15 bases in between. The CDR3 has 13 amino acids. The CDR3: CASTTDRGDEQFF. CDR3 nucleotides: TGTGCCAGTACCACGGATAGGGGGGATGAGCAGTTCTTC.

This clonotype was counted ten times or more. The rearrangement uses TRBV5-1 and TRBJ1-6, with 9 bases aligning to TRBD1. After removal of 5 bases from V and 10 bases from J, the junction contained 7 bases not matched to a gene. The CDR3 sequence is 14 residues long. Germline values: CDR1 SGHRS, CDR2 YFSETQ. CDR3 sequence (DNA): TGCGCCAGCAGACGGGACAGGGCCGTCTCACCCCTCCACTTT. Its translation: CASRRDRAVSPLHF.